These 10 T cell receptor beta chains came from one sample sequenced in a study of T cells in women clearing cervical HPV infection (dated by TCRdb to about 2018). Receptors were amplified or captured by the immunoSEQ multiplex PCR assay. TCRdb obtained this table from immuneACCESS and retained in-frame rearrangements with V and J assigned. These tables miss some clones; where compared with another copy, unresolved V genes account for less than half of the shortfall, and the remainder is unexplained. The sample table records 30,000 to 35,000 clones. The top ten constitute roughly 1.4% of the sample. The specimen sequenced was blood buffy coat. Receptors originate from a woman between 18 and 69 years old with a cervical HPV16 infection that either progressed to CIN3+ or cleared (not recorded which).

On this clone itself: The read stops 3 residues short of the end of the CDR3; the missing end is completed from the germline J gene. The chain has TRBV7-7 and TRBJ2-3, with 9 bases matching TRBD2. This CDR3 is 17 amino acids long. The V gene's germline CDR1 is SSHAT and CDR2 FNYEAQ (reference sequence). The CDR3 here is CASSSRLGREGLETQYF. The sequenced CDR3 bases are TGTGCCAGCAGCTCCCGTCTTGGGCGGGAGGGCCTGGAGACG. The entire variable domain, with the rest obtained from reference TRBV7-7 and TRBJ2-3, is as follows: GAGVSQSPRYKVTKRGQDVTLRCDPISSHATLYWYQQALGQGPEFLTYFNYEAQPDKSGLPSDRFSAERPEGSISTLTIQRTEQRDSAMYRCASSSRLGREGLETQYFGPGTRLTVL.

Turning to this clone: Coverage ceases 3 residues before the CDR3 finishes, and the germline J gene fills in the end. The rearrangement uses TRBV5-6 and TRBJ2-4, with a tentative D call TRBD2 (5 bases). Trimming left V 0 bases short and J 6 bases short, with 13 bases between. Germline lookup yields CDR1 SGHDT and CDR2 YYEEEE. The CDR3 length is 15 residues. The CDR3 DNA, read in part, is TGTGCCAGCAGCTTGGGCCCAGGAGGAGTAAACATT. Encoded protein: CASSLGPGGVNI. The whole CDR3 reads CASSLGPGGVNIQYF.

In regard to this clone: The sequence runs out 3 residues before the end of the CDR3; the remainder is reconstructed from the germline J gene. The genes are TRBV10-3 and TRBJ1-1, with D maybe TRBD1 (6 bases). In germline, CDR1 is ENHRY, CDR2 SYGVKD. Trimming removed 7 bases from V and 3 bases from J, with 9 bases in between. The CDR3 spans 12 residues. The CDR3 spells CAIKAGDTEAFF. The DNA read from the CDR3 is TGTGCCATCAAGGCAGGGGACACTGAA.

Concerning this clone: The CDR3 end lies 3 residues beyond the end of the read and is filled in from the germline J gene. Other nucleotide sequences from this sample produce the same CDR3. This sequence joins TRBV7-2 and TRBJ1-3; a possible D gene is TRBD1 (5 bases). This CDR3 has 15 residues. In germline, CDR1 is SGHTA, CDR2 FQGNSA. V was trimmed by 4 bases and J by 3 bases, leaving 13 bases between them. The CDR3 loop reads CASSSRGVGGNTIYF. The sequenced part of the CDR3 DNA is TGTGCCAGCAGCTCGCGGGGGGTGGGTGGAAACACC.

About this clone itself: From the germline J gene comes the end of the CDR3, since the read stops 3 residues before it. This chain uses TRBV7-3 with TRBJ1-1, with 7 positions matching TRBD1. Germline CDR1 reads SGHTA; CDR2 reads FQGTGA. The CDR3 spans 13 residues. With V trimmed by 5 bases and J by 5 bases, 5 bases remained unmatched. CDR3 sequence reads: CASSQQGYTEAFF. The CDR3 bases that were read are TGTGCCAGCAGCCAACAGGGGTATACTGAA.

A note on this clone: From the germline J gene comes the end of the CDR3, since the read stops 3 residues before it. The chain is built from TRBV7-9 and TRBJ2-4; 9 positions match TRBD1. This CDR3 region has 15 residues. Germline CDR1 reads SEHNR; CDR2 reads FQNEAQ (reference sequence). The CDR3 here is CASSFSRGQGSGQYF. The CDR3 DNA, read in part, is TGTGCCAGCAGCTTCTCTCGGGGACAGGGCTCTGGT.

As regards this clone: The CDR3 goes on 3 residues after the read ends, and that part is filled in from the germline J gene. J is TRBJ2-3 and V is TRBV19, with 11 bases lining up with TRBD1. J was trimmed by 6 bases and V by 4 bases; bases with no gene match: 15. The CDR3 has 18 residues. Germline CDR1 is LNHDA and CDR2 is SQIVND (reference sequence). The DNA read from the CDR3 is TGTGCCAGTAGTAAAGGACAGGGGGCAAGGTGGTTCGCGGATACG. Its translation: CASSKGQGARWFADT. The whole CDR3 region reads CASSKGQGARWFADTQYF.

Comment on this clone: The read falls 3 residues short of the CDR3 end, and the missing part is taken from the germline J gene. The V gene is TRBV2, the J gene TRBJ1-4, with a possible D match to TRBD1 (6 bases). The CDR3 extends over 14 amino acids. Germline assignment: CDR1 SNHLY and CDR2 FYNNEI. The CDR3 sequence: CASSDTGQNSPLFF. Partial CDR3 DNA: TGTGCCAGCAGTGACACAGGGCAGAATTCACCA.

A remark on this clone: Sequencing ends 3 residues short of the CDR3 end; the germline J gene provides the rest. V usage is TRBV20-1 and J usage is TRBJ2-7; the D gene is possibly TRBD1 (6 bases). The CDR3 length is 12 residues. The V end lost 6 bases, the J end lost 5 bases, and 14 bases lay between the germline ends. Per the germline V gene, CDR1 is DFQATT and CDR2 is SNEGSKA (reference sequence). The CDR3 loop reads CSADDRTHEQYF. The CDR3 bases that were read are TGCAGTGCCGATGACAGGACCCACGAG.

Comment on this clone: The CDR3 goes on 3 residues after the read ends, and that part is filled in from the germline J gene. This chain uses TRBV6-2 or TRBV6-3 with TRBJ2-7; 8 bases map to TRBD1. V lost 7 bases, J lost 6 bases, and 14 bases stayed unmatched. The CDR3 contains 15 residues. CDR1 MNHEY and CDR2 SVGEGT come from the germline V gene. CDR3 DNA, as far as it was read: TGTGCCAGCAAAACAGGGGGGCGAAAGTCTTCCGAG. Translated, it gives CASKTGGRKSSE. The complete CDR3 reads CASKTGGRKSSEQYF.